This T cell receptor (beta chain) comes out of a study of blood T cell repertoires in COVID-19 (dated by TCRdb to about 2020). For the wider study: The collaborator samples originated in the United States, Italy and Spain and spanned the acute and convalescent phases of COVID-19. Deeply sampled blood TCRbeta repertoires from subjects exposed to, actively infected with, or recovered from COVID-19 were included in the dataset. The material from the prospective study consisted of cDNA or gDNA derived from T cells, B-cell-depleted T cells, or PBMCs. Nearly every sample came with metadata listing a de-identified subject ID, COVID-19 status, age in years and sex. Where HLA class I and class II types were available, the types were taken from metadata supplied by the sample provider, not from assay-based typing. The samples were drawn from the first 160 participants of the ongoing ImmuneRACE study and from some 1,300 subjects provided by 6 global collaborators. The repertoires were released in a freely available public database intended as a resource for research on the immune response to SARS-CoV-2.

The junction shows trimming of 6 bases on V and 2 bases on J, plus 11 bases between the germline ends. The CDR3, from cysteine to phenylalanine, totals 13 residues. The retained sequence is limited to the CDR3, 39 bases, with the frame set at the first base. Collaborating institutions collected whole blood in K2EDTA tubes following their own protocols. For TCRbeta analysis, collaborators shipped samples as frozen whole blood, isolated PBMCs, or DNA extracted from either of those sample types. What the research found in general, with its limitations: The quantity of clinical and demographic metadata differed by source and by participant and was supplied without curation.

For this clone: The specificity of this receptor is unknown. No base qualities exist here, and no much larger clone lies one base off it.

TCRbeta CDR3 regions were amplified from genomic DNA using the immunoSEQ Assay, a bias-controlled multiplex PCR. The paper's processing steps were these. Nucleated cell counts per sample were estimated from amplification of reference gene primers within the assay. To quantify the absolute abundance of each unique TCRbeta CDR3 rearrangement, sequence reads were collapsed and filtered. For each sample, productive Simpson clonality was calculated by taking the square root of Simpson's diversity index across productive rearrangements. In TCRdb, the immuneACCESS table is reduced to in-frame sequences with V and J assigned. These tables do not hold every clone; where another copy was compared, an unresolved V gene accounts for under half, and the others remain unexplained. That table supplies the V and J calls and clone size; D and trimming were determined from the DNA. This sample is represented by about 230,000 clones; around 78% of them were singletons. The top ten clones comprise about 2.5% of the sample.

Source material: peripheral blood. The clonotype was recovered from a woman in her seventies with active or convalescent COVID-19. The rearranged chain carries TRBV12-3 or TRBV12-4 and TRBJ2-7, with TRBD1 perhaps the D gene, on 6 matching bases. The CDR3: CASRKTGTYEQYF. The sequenced DNA is TGTGCCAGCAGGAAAACAGGGACCTACGAGCAGTACTTC.